The 8 T cell receptor beta chains listed next were all sequenced from one sample in a study of blood T cell repertoires in COVID-19. Sequencing used immunoSEQ multiplex PCR; TCRdb keeps in-frame clones, though not all of them. The sample shows under 200,000 clones, approximately 85% of them seen only once. Sequenced sample: peripheral blood. Receptors were obtained from a woman older than 75 with acute or convalescent COVID-19.

V gene TRBV27 combines with J gene TRBJ1-5, with no clear D. CDR3 length: 13 residues. Trimming shortened V by 1 base and J by 5 bases, and 6 bases separated the two germline ends. Germline V gene sequence: CDR1 MNHEY, CDR2 SMNVEV (reference sequence). The CDR3 DNA reads TGTGCCAGCAGTTTATATCCCTATCAGCCCCAGCATTTT. This translates into CASSLYPYQPQHF.

CDR3 DNA sequence: TGTGCCAGCAGCTTAGAGGGGTCGCGGGCAGATACGCAGTATTTT. Translated: CASSLEGSRADTQYF. This chain connects TRBV11-2 to TRBJ2-3, with D possibly TRBD2 on 5 matching bases. Germline V gene data show CDR1 as SGHAT and CDR2 as FQNNGV. Trimming stripped 0 bases from V and 4 bases from J, with 11 bases between. CDR3 size: 15 residues.

This clone appeared a single time. The J gene is TRBJ1-2, the V gene TRBV7-2, with 11 bases matching TRBD1. This CDR3 region has 16 residues. The germline V gene has CDR1 SGHTA and CDR2 FQGNSA. V lost 5 bases to trimming and J lost 5 bases; unmatched junction nucleotides: 10. The CDR3 here is CASSPLDRGPGYGYTF. The DNA for the CDR3 is TGTGCCAGCAGCCCATTGGACAGGGGGCCTGGGTATGGCTACACCTTC.

This sequence joins TRBV27 and TRBJ1-6; the D gene is possibly TRBD1 (6 bases). Looked up from germline, CDR1 is MNHEY and CDR2 is SMNVEV (reference sequence). The CDR3 loop spans 14 amino acids. Trimming left V 7 bases short and J 7 bases short, with 14 bases between. The CDR3 DNA reads as TGTGCCAGCAAAATAGGACAGTACAATTCACCCCTCCACTTT. Amino acid sequence: CASKIGQYNSPLHF.

The chain couples TRBV5-8 to TRBJ1-2; TRBD1 agrees at 8 bases. Looked up from germline, CDR1 is SGHTS and CDR2 is YDEGEE. Trimming took 5 bases from V and 3 from J; bases not matched to a gene: 9. The CDR3 length is 15 residues. The CDR3 here is CASRLPGQGDYGYTF. The CDR3 DNA follows: TGTGCCAGCAGACTTCCCGGACAGGGAGACTATGGCTACACCTTC. The variable domain in full, completed from reference TRBV5-8 and TRBJ1-2, reads EAGVTQSPTHLIKTRGQQATLRCSPISGHTSVYWYQQALGLGLQFLLWYDEGEERNRGNFPPRFSGRQFPNYSSELNVNALELEDSALYLCASRLPGQGDYGYTFGSGTRLTVV.

This clone was recorded once. The chain uses TRBV4-1 and TRBJ2-1, with D possibly TRBD1 on 6 matching bases. The CDR3 totals 17 residues. The germline V gene encodes CDR1 MGHRA and CDR2 YSYEKL. V shed 4 bases and J shed 9 bases, with 25 bases lying between them. The CDR3 sequence is CASSRRNDRDTSTEQFF. The CDR3 region has the DNA TGCGCCAGCAGCCGTAGAAACGACCGGGACACCAGCACTGAGCAGTTCTTC.

The chain carries TRBV7-8 and TRBJ2-1, with TRBD2 identical over 10 bases. With V trimmed by 6 bases and J by 9 bases, 8 bases remained unmatched. Germline-derived CDR1 and CDR2 are SGHVS and FQNEAQ. The CDR3 is 14 amino acids. The CDR3 DNA reads as TGTGCCAGCAGTAATCTAGCGGGAGACGTTGAGCAGTTCTTC. Translating it yields CASSNLAGDVEQFF.

This clone was detected only once. The V and J genes are TRBV27 and TRBJ2-3; 8 bases are shared with TRBD2. Germline trimming cut 4 bases from V and 1 base from J; bases unmatched to any gene: 10. The length of the CDR3 is 17 residues. Germline CDR1 and CDR2: MNHEY and SMNVEV (reference sequence). The CDR3 nucleotides read TGTGCCAGCAGTTCGACTAGCGCGACTTCTGGCACAGATACGCAGTATTTT. Its translation is CASSSTSATSGTDTQYF.